This paragraph covers one T cell receptor beta chain sequence. The data derive from a study of blood T cell repertoires in COVID-19. Study-wide background: Donors in the United States, Italy and Spain gave samples during acute or convalescent COVID-19. PBMCs, B-cell-depleted T cells, or T cells were the source of the cDNA or gDNA that made up the material.

V was cut by 1 base and J by 0 bases, with 18 bases left in between. Germline V gene data show CDR1 as SGHNT and CDR2 as YENEEA. The CDR3 spans 18 residues. Original processing notes: Using reference gene primer amplification, nucleated cell counts were estimated. Sequenced by immunoSEQ multiplex PCR; TCRdb stores in-frame clones only, minus some. V, J and clone size were drawn from that table, and D and trimming were deduced from the DNA. The top ten clones hold roughly 5% of a sample with 30,000 or so clones, over 80% of them seen once. The receptor comes from a human donor in a cohort sampled during active COVID-19. The chain links TRBV11-3 to TRBJ2-5; D possibly corresponds to TRBD2 (7 bases). The sequencing input was peripheral blood. Written as DNA, the CDR3 is TGTGCCAGCAGCTTAGGGTTCCGAGGCGGGGGCGACCAAGAGACCCAGTACTTC. Translation gives CASSLGFRGGGDQETQYF. Full variable domain (missing parts from reference TRBV11-3 and TRBJ2-5): EAGVVQSPRYKIIEKKQPVAFWCNPISGHNTLYWYLQNLGQGPELLIRYENEEAVDDSQLPKDRFSAERLKGVDSTLKIQPAELGDSAVYLCASSLGFRGGGDQETQYFGPGTRLLVL.